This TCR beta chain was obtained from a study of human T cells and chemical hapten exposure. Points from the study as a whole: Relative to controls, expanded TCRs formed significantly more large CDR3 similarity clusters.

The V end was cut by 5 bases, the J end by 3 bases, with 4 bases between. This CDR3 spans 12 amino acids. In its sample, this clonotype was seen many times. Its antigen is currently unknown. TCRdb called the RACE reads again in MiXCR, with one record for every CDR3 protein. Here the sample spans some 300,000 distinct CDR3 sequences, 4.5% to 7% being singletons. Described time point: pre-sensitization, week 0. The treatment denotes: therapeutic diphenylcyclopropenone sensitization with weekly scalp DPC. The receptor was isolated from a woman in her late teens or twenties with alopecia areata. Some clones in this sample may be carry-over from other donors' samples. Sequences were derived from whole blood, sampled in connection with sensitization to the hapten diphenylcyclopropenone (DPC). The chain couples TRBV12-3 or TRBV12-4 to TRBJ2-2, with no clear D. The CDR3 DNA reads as TGTGCCAGCAGTCCGGACACCGGGGAGCTGTTTTTT. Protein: CASSPDTGELFF.